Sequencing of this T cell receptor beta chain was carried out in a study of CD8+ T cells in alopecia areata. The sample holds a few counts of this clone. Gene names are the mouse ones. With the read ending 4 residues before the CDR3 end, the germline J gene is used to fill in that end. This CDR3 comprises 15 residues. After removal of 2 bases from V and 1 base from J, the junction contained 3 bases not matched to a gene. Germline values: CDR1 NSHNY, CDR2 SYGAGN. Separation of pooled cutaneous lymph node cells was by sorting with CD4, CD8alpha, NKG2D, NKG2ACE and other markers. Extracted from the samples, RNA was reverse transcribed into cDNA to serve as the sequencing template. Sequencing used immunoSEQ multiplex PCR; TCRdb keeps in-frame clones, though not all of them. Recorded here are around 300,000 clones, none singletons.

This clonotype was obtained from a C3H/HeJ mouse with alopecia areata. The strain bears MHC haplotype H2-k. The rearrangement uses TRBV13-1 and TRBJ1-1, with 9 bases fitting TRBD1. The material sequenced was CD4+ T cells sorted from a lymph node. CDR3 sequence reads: CASSEVTGGNTEVFF. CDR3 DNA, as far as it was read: TGTGCCAGCAGTGAGGTGACAGGGGGGAACACA.